The T cell receptor (beta chain) described here comes from a study of blood T cell repertoires in COVID-19. Losses at the gene ends were 2 bases for V and 4 bases for J; bases not matched to a gene: 5. This CDR3 is 16 amino acids long. Germline V lookup: CDR1 MGHRA, CDR2 YSYEKL. The method was immunoSEQ multiplex PCR; TCRdb's version includes in-frame clones alone and lacks a portion of them. The data hold around 150,000 clones, with approximately 79% observed a single time. The source of this sequence is a man between 50 and 59 years old with active or convalescent COVID-19. This sequence joins TRBV4-1 and TRBJ2-2; 9 bases align to TRBD1. The sample comprised peripheral blood. CDR3 amino acids: CASSQTGTGSTGELFF. For the CDR3, the DNA is TGCGCCAGCAGCCAAACCGGGACAGGGTCCACCGGGGAGCTGTTTTTT.